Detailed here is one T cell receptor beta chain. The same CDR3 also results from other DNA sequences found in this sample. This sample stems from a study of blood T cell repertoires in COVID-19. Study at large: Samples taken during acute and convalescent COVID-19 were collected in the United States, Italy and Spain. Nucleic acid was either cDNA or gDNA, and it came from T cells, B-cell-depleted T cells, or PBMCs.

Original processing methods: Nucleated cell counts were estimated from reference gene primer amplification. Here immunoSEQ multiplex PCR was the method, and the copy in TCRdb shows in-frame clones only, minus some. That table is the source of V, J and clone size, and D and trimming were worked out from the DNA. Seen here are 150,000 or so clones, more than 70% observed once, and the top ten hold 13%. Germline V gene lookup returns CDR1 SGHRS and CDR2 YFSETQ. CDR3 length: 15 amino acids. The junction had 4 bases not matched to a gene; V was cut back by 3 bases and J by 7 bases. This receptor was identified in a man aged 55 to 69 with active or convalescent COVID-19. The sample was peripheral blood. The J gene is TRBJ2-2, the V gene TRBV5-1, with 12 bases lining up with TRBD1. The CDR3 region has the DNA TGCGCCAGCAGCTCGGGACAGGGGGCGATCGGGGAGCTGTTTTTT. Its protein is CASSSGQGAIGELFF.